This entry lists 18 T cell receptor beta chains sequenced from one sample in a study of T cells in Graves' hyperthyroidism and ophthalmopathy. The TCR beta CDR3 regions underwent amplification using RNA transcripts as the source. The TCR CDR3 was amplified in a first-round RT-PCR using the HTBI primer set. TCRdb fed the multiplex PCR reads into MiXCR, producing one record per CDR3 protein. Seen here are under 800,000 distinct CDR3 sequences, around 13% observed once, and the top ten hold about 10%. Material for sequencing was blood. The receptors here all came from a woman between 18 and 29 years old with Graves' hyperthyroidism.

This clonotype was picked up many times. This sequence joins TRBV28 and TRBJ2-3; TRBD2 agrees at 8 bases. This CDR3 has 15 residues. CDR1 MDHEN and CDR2 SYDVKM come from the germline V gene. Trimming removed 6 bases from V and 3 bases from J; junction bases left unmatched: 8. The CDR3 reads CASSPAGEETDTQYF. In DNA, the CDR3 is TGTGCCAGCAGCCCAGCGGGAGAAGAAACAGATACGCAGTATTTT.

This clonotype was recorded at least ten times. This chain links TRBV28 with TRBJ2-7, with 9 nucleotides matching TRBD1. Germline values: CDR1 MDHEN, CDR2 SYDVKM. The V and J ends lost 4 bases and 3 bases, in that order; junction bases with no gene match: 7. This CDR3 comprises 15 residues. As DNA, the CDR3 is TGTGCCAGCAGTTCCCCGGGACAGGGTTTCTACGAGCAGTACTTC. Protein sequence: CASSSPGQGFYEQYF.

The chain employs TRBV20-1 and TRBJ1-5; D unresolved. Germline-derived CDR1 and CDR2 are DFQATT and SNEGSKA (reference sequence). The CDR3 sequence is 12 residues long. V dropped 4 bases and J dropped 5 bases, with 9 bases sitting between them. For the CDR3, the DNA is TGCAGTGCTAAGACGGGAGATCAGCCCCAGCATTTT. Its translation is CSAKTGDQPQHF.

The chain is built from TRBV7-9 and TRBJ2-1; D remains ambiguous. With 5 bases removed from V and 2 bases from J, the gap between germline ends came to 10 bases. Per the germline V gene, CDR1 is SEHNR and CDR2 is FQNEAQ (reference sequence). This CDR3 is built from 14 residues. This chain's CDR3 is CASSRLQAYNEQFF. The CDR3 DNA follows: TGTGCCAGCAGCCGCCTGCAGGCCTACAATGAGCAGTTCTTC. Supplemented by reference TRBV7-9 and TRBJ2-1, the full variable domain reads DTGVSQNPRHKITKRGQNVTFRCDPISEHNRLYWYRQTLGQGPEFLTYFQNEAQLEKSRLLSDRFSAERPKGSFSTLEIQRTEQGDSAMYLCASSRLQAYNEQFFGPGTRLTVL.

CDR3 coding DNA: TGTGCCAGCAGTCGTGACACTTTCCAAGAGACCCAGTACTTC. Its protein is CASSRDTFQETQYF. This chain links TRBV28 with TRBJ2-5; D uncertain. The CDR3 runs to 14 residues. Trimming left V 5 bases short and J 1 base short, with 11 bases between. Germline CDR1 and CDR2: MDHEN and SYDVKM. Complete variable domain (other parts from reference TRBV28 and TRBJ2-5): DVKVTQSSRYLVKRTGEKVFLECVQDMDHENMFWYRQDPGLGLRLIYFSYDVKMKEKGDIPEGYSVSREKKERFSLILESASTNQTSMYLCASSRDTFQETQYFGPGTRLLVL.

The chain combines TRBV30 with TRBJ1-6; a weak D match, TRBD1 (6 bases). The CDR3 loop spans 14 amino acids. Germline loops: CDR1 GTSNPN, CDR2 SVGIG (reference sequence). Trimming pared 3 bases from V and 7 bases from J, leaving 13 bases between. CDR3 protein: CAWRHTGLNSPLHF. For the CDR3, the DNA is TGTGCCTGGAGGCATACAGGGCTCAATTCACCCCTCCACTTT.

This clonotype came up many times. The chain uses TRBV6-1 and TRBJ1-5, with D perhaps matching TRBD1 (6 bases). The CDR3 runs to 15 residues. V was clipped by 3 bases and J by 1 base, with 10 bases between them. Germline assignment: CDR1 MNHNS and CDR2 SASEGT. The CDR3 bases are TGTGCCAGCAGTGACCAGGGGTTCAGCAATCAGCCCCAGCATTTT. As protein: CASSDQGFSNQPQHF.

As to this clonotype: This could be a read error, since a much larger clone is one nucleotide away. This chain links TRBV30 with TRBJ1-1; 8 nucleotides align to TRBD1. V shed 6 bases and J 1 base; nucleotides not matched to a gene: 10. There are 15 residues in the CDR3. The germline V gene has CDR1 GTSNPN and CDR2 SVGIG (reference sequence). Here the CDR3 reads CACTPGGRTNTEAFF. In DNA, the CDR3 is TGTGCCTGTACCCCAGGGGGCCGAACGAACACTGAAGCTTTCTTT. Drawing the rest from reference TRBV30 and TRBJ1-1, the complete variable domain is SQTIHQWPATLVQPVGSPLSLECTVEGTSNPNLYWYRQAAGRGLQLLFYSVGIGQISSEVPQNLSASRPQDRQFILSSKKLLLSDSGFYLCACTPGGRTNTEAFFGQGTRLTVV.

This clonotype showed up just a few times. This chain links TRBV4-3 with TRBJ2-5; a possible D gene is TRBD2 (5 bases). V was clipped by 2 bases and J by 0 bases, with 13 bases between them. The CDR3 totals 16 residues. In germline, CDR1 is LGHNA, CDR2 YSLEER. CDR3 amino acids: CASSQRVYSDQETQYF. CDR3 DNA sequence: TGCGCCAGCAGCCAAAGAGTATATAGCGACCAAGAGACCCAGTACTTC.

Notes on this clonotype: This could be a read error, since a much larger clone is one nucleotide away. CDR3 DNA sequence: TGTGCCAGCAGCAGCGGCGAGGAGAATCAGCCCCAGCATTTT. Protein sequence: CASSSGEENQPQHF. The chain employs TRBV6-2 or TRBV6-3 and TRBJ1-5; D gene uncertain. Germline CDR1 reads MNHEY; CDR2 reads SVGEGT. The CDR3 sequence is 14 residues long. Trimming stripped 6 bases from V and 4 bases from J, with 13 bases between.

V and J are TRBV3-1 and TRBJ1-5, with D possibly being TRBD1 (5 bases). Per germline, CDR1 LGHDT and CDR2 YNNKEL (reference sequence). Trimming shortened V by 2 bases and J by 3 bases, and 8 bases separated the two germline ends. The CDR3 extends over 14 amino acids. CDR3 sequence reads: CASSQNGANQPQHF. As DNA, the CDR3 is TGTGCCAGCAGCCAAAACGGGGCCAATCAGCCCCAGCATTTT. The entire variable domain, with the rest obtained from reference TRBV3-1 and TRBJ1-5, is as follows: DTAVSQTPKYLVTQMGNDKSIKCEQNLGHDTMYWYKQDSKKFLKIMFSYNNKELIINETVPNRFSPKSPDKAHLNLHINSLELGDSAVYFCASSQNGANQPQHFGDGTRLSIL.

This clonotype has a handful of counts. The rearrangement links TRBV18 to TRBJ1-1, with 7 bases aligning to TRBD1. Germline assignment: CDR1 KGHSH and CDR2 LQKENI. Trimming cost V 6 bases and J 0 bases; bases outside gene matches: 19. This CDR3 is built from 19 residues. The CDR3 loop reads CASSPEGRGLIFMNTEAFF. The DNA for the CDR3 is TGTGCCAGCTCGCCTGAGGGGAGGGGGCTTATCTTCATGAACACTGAAGCTTTCTTT.

The V gene is TRBV10-2, the J gene TRBJ2-3; D remains unclear. In germline, CDR1 is WSHSY, CDR2 SAAADI. V lost 5 bases to trimming and J lost 2 bases, with 17 bases between them. The CDR3 sequence is 16 residues long. This CDR3 reads CASSPRLGLTTDTQYF. The CDR3, as DNA: TGCGCCAGCAGTCCCCGGTTGGGTCTCACCACAGATACGCAGTATTTT.

This clonotype was counted only a few times. A much larger clone lies one base from this, so it may be a read error. No conserved phenylalanine or tryptophan ends this CDR3, so it is likely a read error. The chain carries TRBV20-1 and TRBJ1-1, with D possibly TRBD1 on 6 matching bases. This CDR3 is 15 amino acids long. Per germline, CDR1 DFQATT and CDR2 SNEGSKA (reference sequence). The V and J ends lost 3 bases and 3 bases respectively, with 17 bases between them. The CDR3 here is CSAREITGPDTEAFL. CDR3 nucleotides: TGCAGTGCTAGGGAGATCACAGGGCCCGACACTGAAGCTTTCCTT.

In regard to this clonotype: A much larger clone lies a single base off, so this may be a read error. The V gene is TRBV11-2, the J gene TRBJ2-7, with D perhaps TRBD1 (5 bases). CDR1 and CDR2 (germline): SGHAT, FQNNGV. This CDR3 is 16 amino acids long. The CDR3 bases are TGTGCCAGCAGTCCCCCCTGGGGCGCGAAAATCTACGTGCAGTACTTC. It yields the protein CASSPPWGAKIYVQYF.

In this sample, this clonotype turned up a few times. The chain links TRBV28 to TRBJ2-3; D ambiguous. V shed 7 bases and J shed 2 bases, with 4 bases lying between them. CDR1 and CDR2 (germline): MDHEN, SYDVKM. The CDR3 loop spans 11 amino acids. The chain's CDR3 is CASKTTDTQYF. The CDR3 nucleotides read TGTGCCAGCAAGACCACAGATACGCAGTATTTT.

This clonotype was observed many times. This rearrangement joins TRBV7-9 to TRBJ1-1; TRBD1 aligns across 7 bases. Trimming cost V 0 bases and J 0 bases; bases outside gene matches: 16. Germline loops: CDR1 SEHNR, CDR2 FQNEAQ (reference sequence). This CDR3 has 20 amino acids. CDR3 in amino acids: CASSLATLRGTSKMNTEAFF. CDR3 in DNA: TGTGCCAGCAGCTTAGCAACCCTCAGGGGGACCAGCAAGATGAACACTGAAGCTTTCTTT.

This clonotype was counted many times. In DNA, the CDR3 is TGTGCCAGCAGCCGTCTAGGGACTGAAGCTTTCTTT. This codes for CASSRLGTEAFF. This chain uses TRBV11-3 with TRBJ1-1; D remains ambiguous. Germline CDR1 reads SGHNT; CDR2 reads YENEEA. V shed 5 bases and J shed 5 bases, with 9 bases lying between them. CDR3 length: 12 residues.